These T cell receptor beta chains were read from a single sample in a study of blood T cell repertoires in COVID-19. Clones were sequenced by immunoSEQ multiplex PCR, and TCRdb holds only the in-frame ones, with some missing. Of 250,000 to 300,000 clones listed, roughly nine tenths are singletons. Source material: peripheral blood. These TCRs come from a man aged 50 to 59 with acute or convalescent COVID-19. Each CDR3 is given with its conserved first and last residue. The D gene is left open where the match is weak. Expanded clones get a size class; other rows say once, few or many, or leave the size out.

d_call j_call clone_size v_call cdr3_nt cdr3_aa
NA TRBJ2-3 NA TRBV14 TGTGCCAGCAGCCAAGAATGGGGGGGCAAAGATACGCAGTATTTT CASSQEWGGKDTQYF
TRBD1 TRBJ1-2 few TRBV5-1 TGCGCCAGCAGCTTAGACAGGGGGGTCTATGGCTACACCTTC CASSLDRGVYGYTF
NA TRBJ1-2 NA TRBV10-3 TGTGCCATCAGTGAAGTTGAGGCAGCCCGCTACACCTTC CAISEVEAARYTF
NA TRBJ1-1 NA TRBV3-1/TRBV3-2 TGTGCCAGCAGCCTGTATTCGAACACTGAAGCTTTCTTT CASSLYSNTEAFF
TRBD1 TRBJ1-5 NA TRBV27 TGTGCCAGCAGTATAACAGGGGGCCAGCAGCCCCAGCATTTT CASSITGGQQPQHF
TRBD1 TRBJ1-5 NA TRBV9 TGTGCCAGCAGCGTATGGGACAGAAGCAATCAGCCCCAGCATTTT CASSVWDRSNQPQHF
NA TRBJ1-1 few TRBV5-6 TGTGCCAGCAGCTTGGCGTTGAACACTGAAGCTTTCTTT CASSLALNTEAFF
TRBD1 TRBJ1-4 once TRBV18 TGTGCCAGCTCACCACGGGGACAGGGGCCAACTAATGAAAAACTGTTTTTT CASSPRGQGPTNEKLFF
NA TRBJ2-4 NA TRBV5-1 TGCGCCAGCAGCGCGGAGGGGACGCCCACAGTTCAGTACTTC CASSAEGTPTVQYF
TRBD1 TRBJ2-7 NA TRBV29-1 TGCAGCGTCTGGACAGGGCCCTCCAAGCAGTACTTC CSVWTGPSKQYF
TRBD2 TRBJ2-1 NA TRBV29-1 TGCAGCGCCGCGGGGGTCTCATACAATGAGCAGTTCTTC CSAAGVSYNEQFF
TRBD2 TRBJ2-1 NA TRBV7-3 TGTGCCAGCTCCGGGACTAACTACAATGAGCAGTTCTTC CASSGTNYNEQFF
TRBD2 TRBJ2-3 NA TRBV19 TGTGCCAGTAACACCCCAGGGACTAGCGGGGGGAGAGATACGCAGTATTTT CASNTPGTSGGRDTQYF
TRBD2 TRBJ2-2 NA TRBV5-1 TGCGCCAGCAGCTTGGCGCCAGCGGGAGGGACCGGGGAGCTGTTTTTT CASSLAPAGGTGELFF
NA TRBJ1-1 NA TRBV5-5 TGTGCCAGCAGCTTGCTTATCGGAGCACTCCGGAACACTGAAGCTTTCTTT CASSLLIGALRNTEAFF
NA TRBJ2-5 NA TRBV19 TGTGCCAGTAGTCAACGGGATTACAGCAACCAAGAGACCCAGTACTTC CASSQRDYSNQETQYF
TRBD2 TRBJ2-3 NA TRBV10-1 TGCGCCAGCAGTGAGGGACTAGCGGGGGCCCAAGATACGCAGTATTTT CASSEGLAGAQDTQYF
NA TRBJ1-3 NA TRBV2 TGTGCCAGCAGGGTAGACAGCTCTGGAAACACCATATATTTT CASRVDSSGNTIYF
NA TRBJ2-7 NA TRBV10-1 TGCGCCAGCAGTGTTGGCGGAAATTACGAGCAGTACTTC CASSVGGNYEQYF
TRBD2 TRBJ2-3 NA TRBV5-4 TGTGCCAGCAGCTTGGGACTAGCGGGGGGCATCGCAGATACGCAGTATTTT CASSLGLAGGIADTQYF